The 6 T cell receptor beta chains in this list originate from one sample, sequenced in a study of cytomegalovirus exposure and HLA in healthy donors. Libraries were prepared by immunoSEQ multiplex PCR; TCRdb keeps only in-frame clonotypes and omits some of them. The sample lists roughly 300,000 clones; around 87% were seen once. What was sequenced was PBMCs. Receptors were obtained from a woman in her twenties or thirties in good health and CMV-seropositive.

The chain uses TRBV5-4 and TRBJ2-2; tentatively, D is TRBD1 or TRBD2 (6 bases each). There are 16 residues in the CDR3. Germline loops: CDR1 SGHNT, CDR2 YYREEE (reference sequence). Between the trimmed V and J ends, which lost 0 bases and 1 base, there was a span of 10 bases. This CDR3 is CASSLAGAGNTGELFF. The CDR3 bases are TGTGCCAGCAGCTTGGCGGGGGCAGGGAACACCGGGGAGCTGTTTTTT.

V is TRBV7-9 and J is TRBJ2-7, with 8 bases matching TRBD1. V shed 4 bases, J shed 2 bases, and the junction held 7 bases outside the gene matches. Per the germline V gene, CDR1 is SEHNR and CDR2 is FQNEAQ (reference sequence). This CDR3 has 15 residues. The chain's CDR3 is CASSSPTGVTYEQYF. In nucleotides, the CDR3 is TGTGCCAGCAGCTCTCCGACAGGGGTTACCTACGAGCAGTACTTC. Drawing the rest from reference TRBV7-9 and TRBJ2-7, the complete variable domain is DTGVSQNPRHKITKRGQNVTFRCDPISEHNRLYWYRQTLGQGPEFLTYFQNEAQLEKSRLLSDRFSAERPKGSFSTLEIQRTEQGDSAMYLCASSSPTGVTYEQYFGPGTRLTVT.

The V and J genes are TRBV9 and TRBJ1-1; D gene ambiguous. Germline CDR1 and CDR2: SGDLS and YYNGEE. CDR3 size: 15 residues. V was trimmed by 3 bases and J by 1 base, leaving 13 bases between them. The CDR3 DNA is TGTGCCAGCAGCGGACCCAGGACGTCGAACACTGAAGCTTTCTTT. It encodes CASSGPRTSNTEAFF.

The V call is TRBV28, the J call TRBJ2-7, with D tentatively TRBD2 (6 bases). CDR3 length: 12 amino acids. Trimming cost V 6 bases and J 3 bases, with 9 bases left between them. Per the germline V gene, CDR1 is MDHEN and CDR2 is SYDVKM. The CDR3 DNA reads as TGTGCCAGCAGCCCTAGCGTCTACGAGCAGTACTTC. Residues: CASSPSVYEQYF.

There are a few counts of this clone. CDR3 sequence: CASSHLGTENTGELFF. The CDR3 DNA sequence: TGTGCCAGCAGCCACCTAGGGACCGAGAACACCGGGGAGCTGTTTTTT. V gene TRBV14 combines with J gene TRBJ2-2; tentatively, D is TRBD1 or TRBD2 (5 bases each). CDR3 length: 16 residues. Germline V CDR1 and CDR2: SGHDN, FVKESK. V gave up 3 bases and J gave up 1 base, with 12 bases separating them.

This clone has only one observation. The V gene is TRBV7-9, the J gene TRBJ1-2; D possibly corresponds to TRBD1 (5 bases). Per the germline V gene, CDR1 is SEHNR and CDR2 is FQNEAQ (reference sequence). V was pared by 1 base and J by 3 bases, with 18 bases between. The CDR3 contains 17 residues. The CDR3, as DNA: TGTGCCAGCAGCTTAGGTGACGGGACGGCAAAGTACTATGGCTACACCTTC. Amino acids: CASSLGDGTAKYYGYTF.